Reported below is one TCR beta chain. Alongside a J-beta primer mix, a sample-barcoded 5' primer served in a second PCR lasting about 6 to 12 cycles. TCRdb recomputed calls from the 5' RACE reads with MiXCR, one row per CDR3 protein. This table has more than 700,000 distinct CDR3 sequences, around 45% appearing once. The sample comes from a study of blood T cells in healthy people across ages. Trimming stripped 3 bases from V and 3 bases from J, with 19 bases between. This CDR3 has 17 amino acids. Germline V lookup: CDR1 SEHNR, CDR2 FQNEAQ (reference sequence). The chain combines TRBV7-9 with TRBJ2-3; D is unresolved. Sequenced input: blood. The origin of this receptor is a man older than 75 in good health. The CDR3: CASSFFSLSMETDTQYF. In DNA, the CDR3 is TGTGCCAGCAGCTTTTTCAGTCTGAGTATGGAGACAGATACGCAGTATTTT.